What follows are 4 T cell receptor beta chains derived from one specimen sequenced in a study of CD8+CD57+ T cells in acquired aplastic anemia. TCR beta VDJ and CDR3 profiles were obtained from a genomic DNA template. TCRdb re-called the reads through MiXCR, storing one row per CDR3 protein. The data show 75,000 to 90,000 distinct CDR3 sequences, about half seen once. Source material: sorted CD4+, CD8+, or CD8+CD57+ T cells (not recorded which) from PBMCs. These receptors were obtained from a human donor in good health, serving as a control.

The V call is TRBV25-1, the J call TRBJ2-7, with D hard to call. Germline lookup yields CDR1 MGHDK and CDR2 SYGVNS. The CDR3 is made up of 17 amino acids. With 2 bases removed from V and 6 bases from J, the gap between germline ends came to 23 bases. The CDR3 sequence: CASSEQVWGRDTLEQYF. The CDR3 DNA reads TGTGCCAGCAGTGAACAGGTCTGGGGTAGAGATACGCTCGAGCAGTACTTC.

This clonotype was seen a single time. The chain links TRBV24-1 to TRBJ2-6; TRBD1 might be the D (6 bases). Trimming took off 4 bases at V and 4 bases at J, with 13 bases between the two ends. In germline, CDR1 is KGHDR, CDR2 SFDVKD. The CDR3 loop spans 16 amino acids. This CDR3 reads CATSEMGALGANVLTF. The CDR3, as DNA: TGTGCCACCAGTGAGATGGGGGCGCTCGGGGCCAACGTCCTGACTTTC.

V gene TRBV20-1 combines with J gene TRBJ2-7; 8 positions agree with TRBD1. This CDR3 region has 12 residues. CDR1 and CDR2 (germline): DFQATT, SNEGSKA (reference sequence). V shed 5 bases, J shed 4 bases, and the junction held 4 bases outside the gene matches. The CDR3 spells CSAGQGRYEQYF. CDR3 nucleotides: TGCAGTGCTGGACAGGGAAGGTACGAGCAGTACTTC.

J is TRBJ1-1 and V is TRBV19; TRBD1 is a possible D gene (5 bases). Trimming pared 7 bases from V and 5 bases from J, leaving 17 bases between. This CDR3 is built from 14 residues. Per the germline V gene, CDR1 is LNHDA and CDR2 is SQIVND (reference sequence). In DNA, the CDR3 is TGTGCCAGTAAGGCGGGGGGGGTAGAAACTGAAGCTTTCTTT. Translation gives CASKAGGVETEAFF.